Listed below are T cell receptor beta chains from one sample, sequenced in a study of regulatory T cells in long-lasting Graves disease. Each CDR3 protein gets one entry after TCRdb re-called the multiplex PCR reads with MiXCR. The sample has over 500,000 distinct CDR3 sequences, roughly 15% seen once. The same data also went into a second study, on T cells in Graves' hyperthyroidism and ophthalmopathy.

The sequencing here drew on peripheral blood mononuclear cells (PBMCs), taken at new diagnosis, from a patient treated with antithyroid drugs. Receptors originate from a woman aged 25 to 39 with Graves disease. CDR3s include the opening cysteine and the closing phenylalanine or tryptophan. Fields, in order: clone size, J gene, V gene, CDR3 protein. Size is stated for part of the rows, as once, few or many counts, or as a class when the clone is expanded.

clone size: many; J gene: TRBJ2-3; V gene: TRBV7-2; CDR3 protein: CASSWDGTDTQYF
clone size: many; J gene: TRBJ1-2; V gene: TRBV28; CDR3 protein: CASSSQAKANYGYTF
clone size: few; J gene: TRBJ1-4; V gene: TRBV6-1; CDR3 protein: CAISRQGDEKLFF
clone size: many; J gene: TRBJ2-7; V gene: TRBV28; CDR3 protein: CASSWGGTYEQYF
clone size: many; J gene: TRBJ1-1; V gene: TRBV2; CDR3 protein: CASRRQGEYTEAFF
clone size: .; J gene: TRBJ1-4; V gene: TRBV20-1; CDR3 protein: CSARDLRGREKLFF
clone size: few; J gene: TRBJ1-1; V gene: TRBV18; CDR3 protein: CASSPPSTANTEAFF
clone size: many; J gene: TRBJ1-1; V gene: TRBV27; CDR3 protein: CASSKRLFNTEAFF
clone size: .; J gene: TRBJ2-7; V gene: TRBV30; CDR3 protein: CAWSAGRSYEQYF
clone size: many; J gene: TRBJ1-1; V gene: TRBV12-3/TRBV12-4; CDR3 protein: CASSSIGGMNTEAFF
clone size: many; J gene: TRBJ2-1; V gene: TRBV30; CDR3 protein: CAWSKFSYNEQFF
clone size: .; J gene: TRBJ2-7; V gene: TRBV10-3; CDR3 protein: CATGGEGNPGEQYF
clone size: .; J gene: TRBJ1-1; V gene: TRBV3-1; CDR3 protein: CASSIARGGASF
clone size: .; J gene: TRBJ1-6; V gene: TRBV30; CDR3 protein: CAWSVLSDGFSPLHF
clone size: .; J gene: TRBJ1-1; V gene: TRBV12-3/TRBV12-4; CDR3 protein: CASSPTSERTNTEAFF
clone size: .; J gene: TRBJ2-3; V gene: TRBV5-5; CDR3 protein: CASSLFPSSTDTQYF
clone size: many; J gene: TRBJ2-3; V gene: TRBV2; CDR3 protein: CASSGWTGGSTDTQYF
clone size: .; J gene: TRBJ1-2; V gene: TRBV3-1; CDR3 protein: CASSQAGTGGGYTF
clone size: many; J gene: TRBJ1-1; V gene: TRBV30; CDR3 protein: CAWSFDENTEAFF
clone size: many; J gene: TRBJ1-5; V gene: TRBV6-1; CDR3 protein: CASSPNQRGWSNQPQHF
clone size: .; J gene: TRBJ1-3; V gene: TRBV7-3; CDR3 protein: CASSPEGGNTIYF
clone size: few; J gene: TRBJ2-7; V gene: TRBV5-1; CDR3 protein: CASSPSINYEQYF
clone size: few; J gene: TRBJ2-1; V gene: TRBV19; CDR3 protein: CASSQFGLNNEQFF
clone size: many; J gene: TRBJ2-7; V gene: TRBV28; CDR3 protein: CASSLWGTASYEQYF
clone size: few; J gene: TRBJ1-2; V gene: TRBV4-1; CDR3 protein: CASSLRTERTGDGYTF
clone size: .; J gene: TRBJ2-7; V gene: TRBV19; CDR3 protein: CASSVWDRAAEQYF
clone size: .; J gene: TRBJ2-3; V gene: TRBV10-1; CDR3 protein: CTSSESWDSSTDTQYF
clone size: few; J gene: TRBJ2-1; V gene: TRBV28; CDR3 protein: CASSPLGGALSYNEQFF
clone size: .; J gene: TRBJ2-4; V gene: TRBV6-1; CDR3 protein: CASRRGSKNIQYF
clone size: many; J gene: TRBJ1-1; V gene: TRBV2; CDR3 protein: CASSRRQTQVMNTEAFF
clone size: .; J gene: TRBJ2-6; V gene: TRBV5-8; CDR3 protein: CASSLYRSGANVLTF
clone size: many; J gene: TRBJ1-1; V gene: TRBV3-1; CDR3 protein: CASSQIQNTEAFF
clone size: many; J gene: TRBJ1-2; V gene: TRBV2; CDR3 protein: CAGSSRDRHYGYTF
clone size: few; J gene: TRBJ1-5; V gene: TRBV19; CDR3 protein: CASSRGINQPQHF
clone size: few; J gene: TRBJ2-7; V gene: TRBV20-1; CDR3 protein: CSAIGGWSGSSYEQYF
clone size: many; J gene: TRBJ2-3; V gene: TRBV29-1; CDR3 protein: CSVLGSGGADTQYF
clone size: many; J gene: TRBJ1-1; V gene: TRBV29-1; CDR3 protein: CSVEDGTPGAVNTEAFF
clone size: .; J gene: TRBJ2-1; V gene: TRBV27; CDR3 protein: CASSSPHRGEQFF
clone size: many; J gene: TRBJ2-1; V gene: TRBV7-9; CDR3 protein: CAPSGAGGNEQFF
clone size: many; J gene: TRBJ2-7; V gene: TRBV6-1; CDR3 protein: CASSRGTAGTYEQYF
clone size: few; J gene: TRBJ2-3; V gene: TRBV20-1; CDR3 protein: CSARKTSGRSDTQYF
clone size: .; J gene: TRBJ2-5; V gene: TRBV2; CDR3 protein: CASRGGPPETQYF